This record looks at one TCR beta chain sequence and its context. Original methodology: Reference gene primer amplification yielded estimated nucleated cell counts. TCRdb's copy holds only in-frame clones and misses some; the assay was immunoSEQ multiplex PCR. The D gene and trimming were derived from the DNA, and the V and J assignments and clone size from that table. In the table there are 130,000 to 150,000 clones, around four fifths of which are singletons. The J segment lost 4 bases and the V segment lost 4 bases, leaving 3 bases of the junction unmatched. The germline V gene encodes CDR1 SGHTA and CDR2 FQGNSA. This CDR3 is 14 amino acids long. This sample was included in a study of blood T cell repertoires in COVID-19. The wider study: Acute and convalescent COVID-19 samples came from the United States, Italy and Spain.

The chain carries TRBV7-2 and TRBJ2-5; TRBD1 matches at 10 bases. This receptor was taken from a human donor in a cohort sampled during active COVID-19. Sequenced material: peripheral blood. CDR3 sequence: CASSSTGGSETQYF. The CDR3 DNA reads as TGTGCCAGCAGCTCGACAGGGGGCTCAGAGACCCAGTACTTC.